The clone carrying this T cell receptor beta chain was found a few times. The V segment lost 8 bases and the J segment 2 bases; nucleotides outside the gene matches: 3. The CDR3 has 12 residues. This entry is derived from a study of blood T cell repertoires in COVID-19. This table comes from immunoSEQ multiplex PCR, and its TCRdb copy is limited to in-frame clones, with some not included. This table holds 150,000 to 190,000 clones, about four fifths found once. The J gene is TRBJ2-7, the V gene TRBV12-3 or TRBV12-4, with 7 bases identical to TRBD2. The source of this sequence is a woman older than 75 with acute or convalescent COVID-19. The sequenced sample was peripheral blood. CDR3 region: CASGRETYEQYF. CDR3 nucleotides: TGTGCCAGCGGGAGGGAAACCTACGAGCAGTACTTC.